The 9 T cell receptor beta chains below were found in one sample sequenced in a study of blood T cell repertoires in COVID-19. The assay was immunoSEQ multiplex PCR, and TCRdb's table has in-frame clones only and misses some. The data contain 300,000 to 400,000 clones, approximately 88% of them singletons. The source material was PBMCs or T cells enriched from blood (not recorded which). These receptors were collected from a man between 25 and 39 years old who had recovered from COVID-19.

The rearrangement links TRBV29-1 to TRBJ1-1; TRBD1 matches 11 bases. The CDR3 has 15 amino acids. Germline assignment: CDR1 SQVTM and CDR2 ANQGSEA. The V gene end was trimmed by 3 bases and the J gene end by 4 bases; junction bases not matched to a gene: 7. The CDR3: CSVDEGQGASTEAFF. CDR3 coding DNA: TGCAGCGTTGACGAAGGACAGGGGGCCTCCACTGAAGCTTTCTTT.

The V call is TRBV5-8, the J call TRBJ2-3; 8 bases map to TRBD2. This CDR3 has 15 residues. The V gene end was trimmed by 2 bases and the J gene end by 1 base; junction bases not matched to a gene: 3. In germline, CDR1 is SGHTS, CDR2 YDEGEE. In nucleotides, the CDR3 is TGTGCCAGCAGCTTCGGGGGGGCCGGCACAGATACGCAGTATTTT. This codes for CASSFGGAGTDTQYF.

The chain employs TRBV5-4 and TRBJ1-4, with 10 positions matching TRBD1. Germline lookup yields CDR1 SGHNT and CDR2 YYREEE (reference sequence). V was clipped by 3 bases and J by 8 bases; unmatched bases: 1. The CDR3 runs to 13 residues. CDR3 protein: CASSSGQGEKLFF. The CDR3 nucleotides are TGTGCCAGCAGCTCGGGACAGGGGGAAAAACTGTTTTTT.

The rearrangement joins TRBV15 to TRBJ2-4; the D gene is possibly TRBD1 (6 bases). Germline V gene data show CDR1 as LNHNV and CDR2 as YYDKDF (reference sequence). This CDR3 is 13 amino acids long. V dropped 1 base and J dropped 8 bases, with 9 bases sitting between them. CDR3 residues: CATSRGDRYIQYF. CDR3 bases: TGTGCCACCAGCAGAGGTGACAGGTACATTCAGTACTTC. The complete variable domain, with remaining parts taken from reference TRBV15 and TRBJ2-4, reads DAMVIQNPRYQVTQFGKPVTLSCSQTLNHNVMYWYQQKSSQAPKLLFHYYDKDFNNEADTPDNFQSRRPNTSFCFLDIRSPGLGDTAMYLCATSRGDRYIQYFGAGTRLSVL.

In nucleotides, the CDR3 is TGCGCCAGCAGCTTAGGCGACAGAACTAATGAAAAACTGTTTTTT. Translated: CASSLGDRTNEKLFF. The chain has TRBV5-1 and TRBJ1-4; TRBD1 is a possible D gene (5 bases). Germline loops: CDR1 SGHRS, CDR2 YFSETQ. This CDR3 contains 15 residues. V was trimmed by 2 bases and J by 1 base, leaving 9 bases between them.

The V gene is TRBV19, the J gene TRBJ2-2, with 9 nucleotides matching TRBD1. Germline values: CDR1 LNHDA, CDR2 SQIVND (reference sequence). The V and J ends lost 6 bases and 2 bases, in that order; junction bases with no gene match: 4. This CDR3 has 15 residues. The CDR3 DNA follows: TGTGCCAGTAGCTGGACAGGGGTAAACACCGGGGAGCTGTTTTTT. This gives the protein CASSWTGVNTGELFF.

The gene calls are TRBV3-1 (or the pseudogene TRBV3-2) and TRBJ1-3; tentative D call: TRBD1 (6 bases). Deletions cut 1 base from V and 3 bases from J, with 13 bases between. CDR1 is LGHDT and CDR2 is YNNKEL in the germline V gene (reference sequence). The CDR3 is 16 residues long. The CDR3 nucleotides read TGTGCCAGCAGCCAAGTGCTGGGGGCATTTGGAAACACCATATATTTT. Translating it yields CASSQVLGAFGNTIYF.

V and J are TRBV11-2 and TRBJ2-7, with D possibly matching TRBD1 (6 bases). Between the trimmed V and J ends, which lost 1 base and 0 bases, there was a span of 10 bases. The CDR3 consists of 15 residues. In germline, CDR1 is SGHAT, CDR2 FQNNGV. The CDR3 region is CASSLADSYSYEQYF. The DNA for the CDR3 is TGTGCCAGCAGCTTAGCGGACAGCTACTCCTACGAGCAGTACTTC.

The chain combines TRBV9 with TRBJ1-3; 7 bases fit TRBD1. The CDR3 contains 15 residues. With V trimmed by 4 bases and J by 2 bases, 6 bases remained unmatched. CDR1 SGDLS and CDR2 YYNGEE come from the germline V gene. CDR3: CASSPRTGTGNTIYF. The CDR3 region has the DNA TGTGCCAGCAGCCCCCGGACAGGAACTGGAAACACCATATATTTT.